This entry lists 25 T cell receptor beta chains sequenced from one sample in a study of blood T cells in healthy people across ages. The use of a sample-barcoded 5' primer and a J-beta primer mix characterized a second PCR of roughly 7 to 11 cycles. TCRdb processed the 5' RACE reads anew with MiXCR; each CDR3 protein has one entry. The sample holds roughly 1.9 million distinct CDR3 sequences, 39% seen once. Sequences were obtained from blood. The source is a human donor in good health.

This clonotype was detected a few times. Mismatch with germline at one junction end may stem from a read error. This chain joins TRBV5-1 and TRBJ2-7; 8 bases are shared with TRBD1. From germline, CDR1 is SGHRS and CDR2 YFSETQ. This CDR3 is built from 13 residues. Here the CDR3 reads CASSVTGAYEQYF. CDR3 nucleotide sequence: TGTGCCAGCAGCGTGACAGGGGCCTACGAGCAGTACTTC.

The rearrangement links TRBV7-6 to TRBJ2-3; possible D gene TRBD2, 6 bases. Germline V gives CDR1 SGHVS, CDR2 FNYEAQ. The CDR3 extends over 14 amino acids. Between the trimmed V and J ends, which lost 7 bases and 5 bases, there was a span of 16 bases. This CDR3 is CASNFLGGEDTQYF. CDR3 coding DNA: TGTGCCAGCAACTTCTTGGGAGGCGAAGATACGCAGTATTTT. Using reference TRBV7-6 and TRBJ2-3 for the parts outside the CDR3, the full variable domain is GAGVSQSPRYKVTKRGQDVALRCDPISGHVSLYWYRQALGQGPEFLTYFNYEAQQDKSGLPNDRFSAERPEGSISTLTIQRTEQRDSAMYRCASNFLGGEDTQYFGPGTRLTVL.

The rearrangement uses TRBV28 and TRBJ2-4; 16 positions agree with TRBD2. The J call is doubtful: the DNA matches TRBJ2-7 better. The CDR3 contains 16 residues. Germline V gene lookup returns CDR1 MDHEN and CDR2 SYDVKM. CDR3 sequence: CASSGTSGGDLYEQYF. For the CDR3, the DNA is TGTGCCAGTTCCGGGACTAGCGGGGGGGACCTCTACGAGCAGTACTTC.

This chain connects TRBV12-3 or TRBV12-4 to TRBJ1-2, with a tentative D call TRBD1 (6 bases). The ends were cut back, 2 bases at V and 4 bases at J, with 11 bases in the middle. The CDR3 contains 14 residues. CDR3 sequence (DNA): TGTGCCAGCAGTTTACTCGGGGGCGTCTATGGCTACACCTTC. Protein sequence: CASSLLGGVYGYTF.

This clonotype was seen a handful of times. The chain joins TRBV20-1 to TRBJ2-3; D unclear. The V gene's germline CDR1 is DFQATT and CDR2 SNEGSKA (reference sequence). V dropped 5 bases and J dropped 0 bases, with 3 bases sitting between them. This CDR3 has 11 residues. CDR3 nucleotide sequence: TGCAGTGCTTTGAGCACAGATACGCAGTATTTT. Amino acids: CSALSTDTQYF.

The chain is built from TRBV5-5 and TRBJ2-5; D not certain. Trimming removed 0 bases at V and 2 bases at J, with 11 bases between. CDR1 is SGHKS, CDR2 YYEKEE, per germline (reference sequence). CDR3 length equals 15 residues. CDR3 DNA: TGTGCCAGCAGCTTGGACTCACTTCCACAAGAGACCCAGTACTTC. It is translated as CASSLDSLPQETQYF.

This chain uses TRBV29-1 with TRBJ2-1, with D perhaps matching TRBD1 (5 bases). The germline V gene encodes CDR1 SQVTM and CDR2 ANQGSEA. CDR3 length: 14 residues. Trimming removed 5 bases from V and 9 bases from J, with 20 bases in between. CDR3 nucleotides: TGCAGCGTTAAGGGTCGGCTAGGGGTTCTTGAGCAGTTCTTC. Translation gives CSVKGRLGVLEQFF.

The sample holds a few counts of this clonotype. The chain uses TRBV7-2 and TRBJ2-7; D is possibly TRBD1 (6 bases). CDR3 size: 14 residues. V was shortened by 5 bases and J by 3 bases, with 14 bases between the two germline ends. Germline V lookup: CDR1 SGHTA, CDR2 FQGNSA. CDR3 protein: CASSTSQGFYEQYF. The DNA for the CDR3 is TGTGCCAGCAGCACTTCACAGGGTTTCTACGAGCAGTACTTC. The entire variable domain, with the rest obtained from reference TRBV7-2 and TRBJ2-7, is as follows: GAGVSQSPSNKVTEKGKDVELRCDPISGHTALYWYRQSLGQGLEFLIYFQGNSAPDKSGLPSDRFSAERTGGSVSTLTIQRTQQEDSAVYLCASSTSQGFYEQYFGPGTRLTVT.

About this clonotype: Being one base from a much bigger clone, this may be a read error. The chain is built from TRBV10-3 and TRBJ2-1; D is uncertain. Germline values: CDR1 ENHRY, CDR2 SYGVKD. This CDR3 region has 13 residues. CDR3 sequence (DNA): TGTGCCATCAGGCCAGATTCCTACAATGAGCGGTTCTTC. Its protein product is CAIRPDSYNERFF.

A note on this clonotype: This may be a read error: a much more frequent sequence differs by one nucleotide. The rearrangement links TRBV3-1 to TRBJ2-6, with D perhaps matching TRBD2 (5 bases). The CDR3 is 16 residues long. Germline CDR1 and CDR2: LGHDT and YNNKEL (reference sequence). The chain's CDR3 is CACSPTYGTGANVLTF. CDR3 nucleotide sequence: TGTGCCTGCAGCCCAACATACGGGACTGGGGCCAACGTCCTGACTTTC.

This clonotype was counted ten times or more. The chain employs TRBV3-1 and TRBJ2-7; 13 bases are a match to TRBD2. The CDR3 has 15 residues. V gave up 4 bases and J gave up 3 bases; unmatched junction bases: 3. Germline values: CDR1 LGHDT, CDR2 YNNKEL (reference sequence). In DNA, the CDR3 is TGTGCCAGCAGCCTGGGACTAGCGGGATACTACGAGCAGTACTTC. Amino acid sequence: CASSLGLAGYYEQYF.

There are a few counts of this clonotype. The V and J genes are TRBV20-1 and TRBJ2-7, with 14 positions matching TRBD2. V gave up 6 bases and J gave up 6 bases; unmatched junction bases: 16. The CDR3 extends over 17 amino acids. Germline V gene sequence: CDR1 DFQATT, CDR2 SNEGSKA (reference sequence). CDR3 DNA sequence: TGCAGTGCCACCGCGACTAGCGGGGGGGCACCCTTCGGCGAGCAGTACTTC. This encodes CSATATSGGAPFGEQYF.

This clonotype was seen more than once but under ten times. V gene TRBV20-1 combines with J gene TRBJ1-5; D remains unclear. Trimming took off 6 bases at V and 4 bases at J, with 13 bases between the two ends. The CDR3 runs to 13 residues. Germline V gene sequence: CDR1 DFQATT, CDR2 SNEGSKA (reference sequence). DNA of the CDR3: TGCAGTGCGCTTGGGCCGCTAAATCAGCCCCAGCATTTT. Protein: CSALGPLNQPQHF.

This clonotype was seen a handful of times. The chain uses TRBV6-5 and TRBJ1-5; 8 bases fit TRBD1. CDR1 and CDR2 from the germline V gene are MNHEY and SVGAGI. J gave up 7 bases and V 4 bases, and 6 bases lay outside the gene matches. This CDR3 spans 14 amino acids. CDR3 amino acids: CASSSGGAGQPQHF. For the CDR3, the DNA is TGTGCCAGCAGTTCAGGGGGCGCGGGACAGCCCCAGCATTTT.

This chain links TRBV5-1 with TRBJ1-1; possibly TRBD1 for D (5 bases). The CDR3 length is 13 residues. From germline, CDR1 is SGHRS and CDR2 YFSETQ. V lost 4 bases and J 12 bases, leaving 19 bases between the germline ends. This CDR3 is CASSIDWGGVTFF. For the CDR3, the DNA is TGCGCCAGCAGCATAGATTGGGGGGGTGTAACTTTCTTT.

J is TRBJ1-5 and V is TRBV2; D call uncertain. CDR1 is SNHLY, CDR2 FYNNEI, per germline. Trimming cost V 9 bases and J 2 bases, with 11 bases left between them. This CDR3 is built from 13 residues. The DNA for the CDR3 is TGTGCCAGTGTGGTGGTCCGCAATCAGCCCCAGCATTTT. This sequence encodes CASVVVRNQPQHF. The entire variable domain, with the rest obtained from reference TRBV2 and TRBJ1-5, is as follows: EPEVTQTPSHQVTQMGQEVILRCVPISNHLYFYWYRQILGQKVEFLVSFYNNEISEKSEIFDDQFSVERPDGSNFTLKIRSTKLEDSAMYFCASVVVRNQPQHFGDGTRLSIL.

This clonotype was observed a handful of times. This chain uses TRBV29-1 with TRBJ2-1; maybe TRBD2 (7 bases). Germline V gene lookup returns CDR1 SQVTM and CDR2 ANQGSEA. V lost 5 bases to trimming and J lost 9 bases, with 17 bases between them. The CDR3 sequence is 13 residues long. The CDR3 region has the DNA TGCAGCGTTCGGGGGGACATGCTGGGTGAGCAGTTCTTC. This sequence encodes CSVRGDMLGEQFF.

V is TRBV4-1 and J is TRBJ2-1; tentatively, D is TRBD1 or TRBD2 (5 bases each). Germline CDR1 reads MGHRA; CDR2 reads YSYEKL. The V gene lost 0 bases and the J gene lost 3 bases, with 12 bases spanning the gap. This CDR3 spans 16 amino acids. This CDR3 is CASSQDPQRGYNEQFF. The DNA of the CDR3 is TGCGCCAGCAGCCAAGATCCACAGAGGGGCTACAATGAGCAGTTCTTC.

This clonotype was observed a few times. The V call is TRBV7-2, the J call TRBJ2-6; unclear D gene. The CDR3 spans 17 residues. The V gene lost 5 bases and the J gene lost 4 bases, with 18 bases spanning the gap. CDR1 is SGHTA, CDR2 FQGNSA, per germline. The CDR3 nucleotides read TGTGCCAGCAGCCCGCGAACGGTCCCCTCCGGGGCCAACGTCCTGACTTTC. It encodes CASSPRTVPSGANVLTF.

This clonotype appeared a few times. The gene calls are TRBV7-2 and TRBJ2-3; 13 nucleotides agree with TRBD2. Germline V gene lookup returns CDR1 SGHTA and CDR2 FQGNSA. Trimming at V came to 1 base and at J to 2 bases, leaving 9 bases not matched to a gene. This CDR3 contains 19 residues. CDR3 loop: CASSLVGGTSGVVTDTQYF. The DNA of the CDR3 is TGTGCCAGCAGCTTAGTAGGAGGGACTAGCGGGGTCGTCACAGATACGCAGTATTTT.

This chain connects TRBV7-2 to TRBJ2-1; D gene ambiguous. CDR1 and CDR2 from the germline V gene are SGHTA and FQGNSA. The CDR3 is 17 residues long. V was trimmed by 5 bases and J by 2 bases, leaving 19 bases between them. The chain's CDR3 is CASSINPGLRAYNEQFF. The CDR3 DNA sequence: TGTGCCAGCAGCATTAACCCGGGTCTAAGGGCCTACAATGAGCAGTTCTTC.

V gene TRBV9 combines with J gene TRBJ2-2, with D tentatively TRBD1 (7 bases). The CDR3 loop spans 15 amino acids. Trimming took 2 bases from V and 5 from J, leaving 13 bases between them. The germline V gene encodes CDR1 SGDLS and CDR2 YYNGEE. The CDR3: CASSVQGGLTGELFF. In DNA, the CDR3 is TGTGCCAGCAGCGTTCAGGGGGGCCTAACCGGGGAGCTGTTTTTT.

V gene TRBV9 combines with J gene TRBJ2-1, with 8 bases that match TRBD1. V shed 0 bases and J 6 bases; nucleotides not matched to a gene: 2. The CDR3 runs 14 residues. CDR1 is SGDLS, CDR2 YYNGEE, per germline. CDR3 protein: CASSVETGGNEQFF. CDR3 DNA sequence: TGTGCCAGCAGCGTAGAAACAGGGGGCAATGAGCAGTTCTTC.

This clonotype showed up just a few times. The CDR3 DNA is TGTGCCAGTAGTATGGGGAGGGGGGGGACCCAGTACTTC. Amino acid sequence: CASSMGRGGTQYF. V usage is TRBV19 and J usage is TRBJ2-5; perhaps TRBD2 as D (7 bases). This CDR3 is 13 amino acids long. The germline gives CDR1 LNHDA, CDR2 SQIVND (reference sequence). V dropped 3 bases and J dropped 7 bases, with 12 bases sitting between them.

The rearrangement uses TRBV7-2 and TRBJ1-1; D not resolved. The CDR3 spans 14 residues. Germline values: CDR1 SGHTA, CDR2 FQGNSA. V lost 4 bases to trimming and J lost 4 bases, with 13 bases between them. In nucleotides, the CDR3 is TGTGCCAGCAGCTCCGCTAATAGCGGCACTGAAGCTTTCTTT. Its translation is CASSSANSGTEAFF.